These 19 T cell receptor beta chains were sequenced from one sample in a study of beta chain features in type 1 diabetes (dated by TCRdb to about 2018). Beyond this particular receptor, the publication reports: A moderate but significant shortening of TCRB CDR3 length was observed in type 1 diabetes patients in all four CD4+ subsets.

The method behind the library was the immunoSEQ multiplex PCR assay. All of the isolated RNA was reverse transcribed with the High Capacity cDNA Reverse Transcription Kit, so expressed TCRB transcripts were sequenced. TCRdb holds this immuneACCESS table with in-frame rearrangements only. Some clones are missing; in checked studies, unresolved V genes explain under half, and the rest has no known cause. This sample gives some 14,000 clones in total; roughly 67% of them show up just once. Around 0.6% of the sample comes from the top ten. No antigen is known for these receptors. Sample: stem cell memory CD4+ T cells from blood. The label giving this sample's cell subset or site can be read as: stem cell-like memory CD4+ T cells. Receptors were obtained from a woman aged 18-29 years with type 1 diabetes.

The chain recombines TRBV6-1 with TRBJ2-1; 9 nucleotides align to TRBD2. Trimming removed 6 bases from V and 4 bases from J; junction bases left unmatched: 7. Germline lookup yields CDR1 MNHNS and CDR2 SASEGT. The CDR3 is 15 residues long. The CDR3 DNA follows: TGTGCCAGCAGGTTCGCGACTAGCGGTTACAATGAGCAGTTCTTC. Translated: CASRFATSGYNEQFF.

This sequence joins TRBV6-5 and TRBJ2-3; maybe TRBD2 (6 bases). Germline CDR1 and CDR2: MNHEY and SVGAGI. The CDR3 spans 12 residues. V was shortened by 10 bases and J by 4 bases, with 12 bases between the two germline ends. Here the CDR3 DNA reads TGTGCCACCCGACTAGATGCAGATACGCAGTATTTT. It yields the protein CATRLDADTQYF.

The J gene is TRBJ2-5, the V gene TRBV19; 11 nucleotides line up with TRBD2. The length of the CDR3 is 14 residues. Germline values: CDR1 LNHDA, CDR2 SQIVND (reference sequence). Trimming at V came to 6 bases and at J to 1 base, leaving 1 base not matched to a gene. The CDR3 region is CASRGTSGQETQYF. The DNA of the CDR3 is TGTGCCAGTAGAGGGACTAGCGGCCAAGAGACCCAGTACTTC.

This clone turned up a few times. CDR3 amino acids: CASSIQGEGANVLTF. In DNA, the CDR3 is TGCGCCAGCAGCATACAGGGCGAGGGGGCCAACGTCCTGACTTTC. The V gene is TRBV5-1, the J gene TRBJ2-6; TRBD1 is a possible D gene (6 bases). Trimming left V 4 bases short and J 4 bases short, with 12 bases between. The germline V gene has CDR1 SGHRS and CDR2 YFSETQ. The CDR3 has 15 amino acids. Combining the CDR3 with reference TRBV5-1 and TRBJ2-6 gives the whole variable domain KAGVTQTPRYLIKTRGQQVTLSCSPISGHRSVSWYQQTPGQGLQFLFEYFSETQRNKGNFPGRFSGRQFSNSRSEMNVSTLELGDSALYLCASSIQGEGANVLTFGAGSRLTVL.

This clone has just a few counts. V is TRBV18 and J is TRBJ1-3; 7 positions match TRBD1. Germline values: CDR1 KGHSH, CDR2 LQKENI. Unmatched junction bases numbered 6, after V lost 8 bases and J lost 2 bases. This CDR3 has 14 amino acids. CDR3 sequence: CASDRDRAGNTIYF. DNA for the CDR3: TGTGCCAGCGACCGGGACAGAGCTGGAAACACCATATATTTT.

This clone was detected a few times. This sequence joins TRBV30 and TRBJ2-5; 9 nucleotides agree with TRBD2. Germline lookup yields CDR1 GTSNPN and CDR2 SVGIG (reference sequence). The CDR3 extends over 15 amino acids. The ends lost 5 bases at V and 4 bases at J; junction bases unmatched: 11. CDR3 DNA sequence: TGTGCCTGGGAGGGGTTAGCGGGAGTAGGAGAGACCCAGTACTTC. Translated, it gives CAWEGLAGVGETQYF. The variable domain in full, with the rest retrieved from reference TRBV30 and TRBJ2-5, is SQTIHQWPATLVQPVGSPLSLECTVEGTSNPNLYWYRQAAGRGLQLLFYSVGIGQISSEVPQNLSASRPQDRQFILSSKKLLLSDSGFYLCAWEGLAGVGETQYFGPGTRLLVL.

This clone was counted a few times. V is TRBV7-2 and J is TRBJ1-5; tentative D call: TRBD1 (5 bases). Germline V lookup: CDR1 SGHTA, CDR2 FQGNSA. The V and J ends lost 5 bases and 4 bases respectively, with 15 bases between them. The CDR3 has 15 amino acids. CDR3: CASSPQGSYNQPQHF. The CDR3 DNA reads as TGTGCCAGCAGCCCTCAGGGTTCGTATAATCAGCCCCAGCATTTT. Full variable domain (missing parts from reference TRBV7-2 and TRBJ1-5): GAGVSQSPSNKVTEKGKDVELRCDPISGHTALYWYRQSLGQGLEFLIYFQGNSAPDKSGLPSDRFSAERTGGSVSTLTIQRTQQEDSAVYLCASSPQGSYNQPQHFGDGTRLSIL.

This sequence joins TRBV5-1 and TRBJ2-7; no clear D. V was shortened by 4 bases and J by 5 bases, with 16 bases between the two germline ends. This CDR3 has 14 amino acids. Germline V gives CDR1 SGHRS, CDR2 YFSETQ. Written as DNA, the CDR3 is TGCGCCAGCAGCCCAGGTTGGGCAGACAACGAGCAGTACTTC. Protein product: CASSPGWADNEQYF.

This rearrangement joins TRBV11-2 to TRBJ1-4, with TRBD1 as a possible D gene (6 bases). The CDR3 spans 18 residues. V was clipped by 5 bases and J by 3 bases, with 22 bases between them. Germline V gives CDR1 SGHAT, CDR2 FQNNGV. The CDR3 region is CASSRRGVKWVANEKLFF. The CDR3 nucleotides are TGTGCCAGCAGCCGCAGGGGAGTAAAGTGGGTGGCTAATGAAAAACTGTTTTTT.

The V call is TRBV7-3, the J call TRBJ2-7; 10 bases are a match to TRBD2. The CDR3 is 13 residues long. Germline V gene data show CDR1 as SGHTA and CDR2 as FQGTGA. The V segment lost 3 bases and the J segment 6 bases; nucleotides outside the gene matches: 2. CDR3 sequence: CASSFTSGIEQYF. In DNA form, the CDR3 reads TGTGCCAGCAGCTTTACTAGCGGGATCGAGCAGTACTTC. Full variable domain (missing parts from reference TRBV7-3 and TRBJ2-7): GAGVSQTPSNKVTEKGKYVELRCDPISGHTALYWYRQSLGQGPEFLIYFQGTGAADDSGLPNDRFFAVRPEGSVSTLKIQRTERGDSAVYLCASSFTSGIEQYFGPGTRLTVT.

This chain joins TRBV28 and TRBJ2-2; 11 bases align to TRBD2. The germline gives CDR1 MDHEN, CDR2 SYDVKM. This CDR3 spans 17 amino acids. V lost 6 bases and J lost 1; bases outside the gene matches: 7. The CDR3 DNA reads as TGTGCCAGCAGCCGAACCGGGACTAGCGGGAACACCGGGGAGCTGTTTTTT. Its translation: CASSRTGTSGNTGELFF.

This clone was seen a few times. The chain recombines TRBV2 with TRBJ2-3; 10 bases agree with TRBD2. V was pared by 6 bases and J by 2 bases, with 17 bases of the junction left unmatched. Germline V gene lookup returns CDR1 SNHLY and CDR2 FYNNEI. The CDR3 runs to 19 residues. The CDR3 bases are TGTGCCAGCAGGAGCGGGGCAGCGGGAGGGCCACCCATCACAGATACGCAGTATTTT. Residues: CASRSGAAGGPPITDTQYF.

This clone has a handful of counts. The chain recombines TRBV4-3 with TRBJ2-5; 10 nucleotides match TRBD1. After removal of 3 bases from V and 6 bases from J, the junction contained 4 bases not matched to a gene. This CDR3 spans 14 amino acids. Per germline, CDR1 LGHNA and CDR2 YSLEER. CDR3 nucleotide sequence: TGCGCCAGCAGCCAGGTGGGACAGGGGAAGACCCAGTACTTC. This encodes CASSQVGQGKTQYF.

V gene TRBV5-1 combines with J gene TRBJ1-5, with TRBD1 matching 11 bases. The CDR3 is 15 amino acids. J was trimmed by 8 bases and V by 4 bases; bases with no gene match: 8. Per germline, CDR1 SGHRS and CDR2 YFSETQ. The CDR3 DNA sequence: TGCGCCAGCAGCAAAAGGACAGGGGGCACCGAGCCCCAGCATTTT. Protein product: CASSKRTGGTEPQHF. Together with reference TRBV5-1 and TRBJ1-5, the CDR3 gives the full variable domain: KAGVTQTPRYLIKTRGQQVTLSCSPISGHRSVSWYQQTPGQGLQFLFEYFSETQRNKGNFPGRFSGRQFSNSRSEMNVSTLELGDSALYLCASSKRTGGTEPQHFGDGTRLSIL.

This clone was found a few times. V usage is TRBV27 and J usage is TRBJ1-2; D possibly corresponds to TRBD1 (5 bases). V was pared by 2 bases and J by 4 bases, with 11 bases between. The CDR3 runs to 14 residues. Germline V gene lookup returns CDR1 MNHEY and CDR2 SMNVEV (reference sequence). CDR3 region: CASSLHQGTYGYTF. For the CDR3, the DNA is TGTGCCAGCAGTTTACACCAGGGTACCTATGGCTACACCTTC.

The J gene is TRBJ2-7, the V gene TRBV5-4; possibly TRBD1 for D (6 bases). Deletions cut 5 bases from V and 2 bases from J, with 20 bases between. CDR1 SGHNT and CDR2 YYREEE come from the germline V gene (reference sequence). This CDR3 comprises 16 residues. The CDR3 nucleotides read TGTGCCAGCAGTCTAACCGGCAGGGGTGAGGCCTACGAGCAGTACTTC. Translated, it gives CASSLTGRGEAYEQYF. Variable domain in full (rest from reference TRBV5-4 and TRBJ2-7): ETGVTQSPTHLIKTRGQQVTLRCSSQSGHNTVSWYQQALGQGPQFIFQYYREEENGRGNFPPRFSGLQFPNYSSELNVNALELDDSALYLCASSLTGRGEAYEQYFGPGTRLTVT.

This chain links TRBV27 with TRBJ1-1; D unresolved. Trimming pared 5 bases from V and 6 bases from J, leaving 10 bases between. The germline gives CDR1 MNHEY, CDR2 SMNVEV (reference sequence). The CDR3 contains 12 residues. The CDR3 DNA sequence: TGTGCCAGCAGTGGGTTTCGGGCTGAAGCTTTCTTT. Its translation is CASSGFRAEAFF.

For this clone: At the DNA level, this CDR3 is encoded by other sequences in the same sample as well. The chain uses TRBV7-9 and TRBJ1-1, with 7 nucleotides matching TRBD1. The CDR3 runs 13 residues. V gave up 5 bases and J gave up 3 bases; unmatched junction bases: 3. Per the germline V gene, CDR1 is SEHNR and CDR2 is FQNEAQ (reference sequence). The CDR3 protein is CASSLQGDTEAFF. The CDR3, as DNA: TGTGCCAGCAGCCTCCAGGGGGACACTGAAGCTTTCTTT.

This rearrangement joins TRBV28 to TRBJ2-7; 7 bases line up with TRBD1. CDR1 and CDR2 from the germline V gene are MDHEN and SYDVKM. The V gene end was trimmed by 10 bases and the J gene end by 3 bases; junction bases not matched to a gene: 12. The CDR3 covers 14 residues. The CDR3 loop is CATAGAGGSYEQYF. CDR3 sequence (DNA): TGTGCCACCGCCGGGGCAGGGGGAAGCTACGAGCAGTACTTC.